Below are 32 T cell receptor beta chains sequenced from a single sample in a study of tumor-infiltrating lymphocytes in localized non-small cell lung cancer. Assay: immunoSEQ multiplex PCR; the TCRdb copy retains only in-frame clones and omits some. The sample shows 12,000 or so clones, about 79% of them seen only once. Sequencing input: lung tumor tissue. These receptors all stem from a human donor with non-small cell lung cancer.

The chain carries TRBV4-3 and TRBJ2-2, with 14 bases identical to TRBD2. V lost 4 bases and J lost 4; bases outside the gene matches: 8. Germline CDR1 is LGHNA and CDR2 is YSLEER. The CDR3 consists of 18 residues. The CDR3 DNA reads TGCGCCAGCAGCCGCCCCGGGACTAGCGGGAGTGGCACCGGGGAGCTGTTTTTT. Translated: CASSRPGTSGSGTGELFF.

The rearrangement joins TRBV19 to TRBJ2-1; the match to TRBD2 covers 8 bases. V lost 6 bases and J lost 4; bases outside the gene matches: 26. The germline V gene encodes CDR1 LNHDA and CDR2 SQIVND (reference sequence). The CDR3 is 21 residues long. CDR3 sequence (DNA): TGTGCCAGTAGCCCTTCCCGGGGGGGGCGCGCGGGAGGACGCTCGTACAATGAGCAGTTCTTC. Translated, it gives CASSPSRGGRAGGRSYNEQFF.

This clone was counted a single time. J is TRBJ1-2 and V is TRBV7-7; tentatively, D is TRBD1 (5 bases). This CDR3 is built from 14 residues. V lost 5 bases, J lost 2 bases, and 12 bases lay in between. Per the germline V gene, CDR1 is SSHAT and CDR2 is FNYEAQ (reference sequence). CDR3 sequence reads: CASSHPWGNYGYTF. Here the CDR3 DNA reads TGTGCCAGCAGCCACCCCTGGGGGAACTATGGCTACACCTTC.

The rearrangement uses TRBV7-2 and TRBJ2-7, with 9 bases fitting TRBD2. Germline V gene data show CDR1 as SGHTA and CDR2 as FQGNSA. The CDR3 has 15 residues. J lost 4 bases, V lost 3 bases, and 7 bases had no gene match. Here the CDR3 reads CASSLRGRAGYEQYF. The CDR3 DNA is TGTGCCAGCAGCTTGCGCGGGAGGGCCGGATACGAGCAGTACTTC.

This clone appeared a few times. The chain carries TRBV4-2 and TRBJ2-2; 11 bases agree with TRBD2. Unmatched junction bases numbered 14, after V lost 5 bases and J lost 6 bases. The CDR3 is 18 residues long. Germline-derived CDR1 and CDR2 are LGHNA and YNFKEQ. The CDR3 nucleotides read TGTGCCAGCAGCATTAGCGGGGGGGCTTCTGGCCCCGCCGGGGAGCTGTTTTTT. This encodes CASSISGGASGPAGELFF.

This clone was seen a few times. This chain links TRBV10-3 with TRBJ2-1; 9 positions match TRBD1. Losses at the gene ends were 6 bases for V and 9 bases for J; bases not matched to a gene: 9. Looked up from germline, CDR1 is ENHRY and CDR2 is SYGVKD. The CDR3 runs 14 residues. CDR3 region: CAISRGQGYGEQFF. The CDR3 coding sequence is TGTGCCATCAGCCGAGGACAGGGGTATGGTGAGCAGTTCTTC.

The sample holds a few counts of this clone. This chain connects TRBV9 to TRBJ2-7; TRBD1 aligns across 9 bases. The CDR3 consists of 13 residues. From germline, CDR1 is SGDLS and CDR2 YYNGEE. V dropped 6 bases and J dropped 6; count of bases not matched to a gene: 7. The CDR3: CASTDWTGAEQYV. CDR3 DNA: TGTGCCAGCACCGACTGGACAGGGGCCGAGCAGTACGTC.

This chain uses TRBV7-2 with TRBJ2-5; 11 bases are shared with TRBD1. CDR1 and CDR2 (germline): SGHTA, FQGNSA. The CDR3 is made up of 16 amino acids. V trimming: 1 base; J trimming: 2 bases; junction bases outside the gene matches: 3. CDR3 sequence: CASSLDRDRGQETQYF. CDR3 DNA: TGTGCCAGCAGCTTAGACCGGGACAGGGGGCAAGAGACCCAGTACTTC.

This clone was counted once. The CDR3 loop reads CASSLMGQGYGNTIYF. DNA of the CDR3: TGCGCCAGCAGCTTGATGGGACAGGGTTATGGAAACACCATATATTTT. This chain links TRBV5-1 with TRBJ1-3, with 9 bases lining up with TRBD1. CDR3 length: 16 residues. V trimming: 1 base; J trimming: 3 bases; junction bases outside the gene matches: 5. Per germline, CDR1 SGHRS and CDR2 YFSETQ.

The V and J genes are TRBV18 and TRBJ2-2; D uncertain. CDR1 and CDR2 (germline): KGHSH, LQKENI. This CDR3 has 15 amino acids. The V gene lost 1 base and the J gene lost 1 base, with 7 bases spanning the gap. In nucleotides, the CDR3 is TGTGCCAGCTCACCACTCCCGAGGAACACCGGGGAGCTGTTTTTT. It encodes CASSPLPRNTGELFF.

The rearrangement joins TRBV5-1 to TRBJ2-3, with TRBD1 matching over 7 bases. CDR1 SGHRS and CDR2 YFSETQ come from the germline V gene. The length of the CDR3 is 14 residues. V gave up 4 bases and J gave up 5 bases; unmatched junction bases: 7. Here the CDR3 reads CASSPNRGGDTQYF. Written as DNA, the CDR3 is TGCGCCAGCAGCCCAAACAGGGGCGGAGATACGCAGTATTTT.

This chain connects TRBV11-2 to TRBJ2-7; 7 bases are shared with TRBD2. Germline trimming cut 5 bases from V and 1 base from J; bases unmatched to any gene: 14. Germline CDR1 reads SGHAT; CDR2 reads FQNNGV. The CDR3 is made up of 17 amino acids. The CDR3 DNA follows: TGTGCCAGCAGCCAACAAAGAGGCCAGCGGGGATCCTACGAGCAGTACTTC. Its translation: CASSQQRGQRGSYEQYF.

The chain is built from TRBV11-3 and TRBJ2-7; 11 bases line up with TRBD1. The CDR3 loop spans 18 amino acids. In germline, CDR1 is SGHNT, CDR2 YENEEA. With V trimmed by 1 base and J by 3 bases, 11 bases remained unmatched. The CDR3 DNA sequence: TGTGCCAGCAGCTTAGCCCGGACAGGGGGCGATTTCGGCTACGAGCAGTACGTC. Amino acids: CASSLARTGGDFGYEQYV.

This CDR3 is CASRIAGGKQYF. The CDR3 DNA reads as TGTGCCAGCAGAATAGCGGGAGGCAAGCAGTACTTC. V gene TRBV11-3 combines with J gene TRBJ2-7; 10 bases are a match to TRBD2. V lost 6 bases and J lost 8; bases outside the gene matches: 4. Germline CDR1 reads SGHNT; CDR2 reads YENEEA. CDR3 length: 12 amino acids.

This chain uses TRBV7-8 with TRBJ2-5, with D perhaps TRBD2 (6 bases). Trimming pared 4 bases from V and 3 bases from J, leaving 9 bases between. The CDR3 covers 13 residues. CDR1 is SGHVS and CDR2 is FQNEAQ in the germline V gene. CDR3 sequence: CASSSGGKETQYF. CDR3 coding DNA: TGTGCCAGCAGCTCCGGGGGTAAAGAGACCCAGTACTTC.

The chain couples TRBV5-4 to TRBJ2-3; D is unresolved. V was trimmed by 1 base and J by 2 bases, leaving 14 bases between them. CDR3 size: 16 residues. Germline V gene data show CDR1 as SGHNT and CDR2 as YYREEE (reference sequence). The CDR3, as DNA: TGTGCCAGCAGCTTGCTGTGGGCAACGCTCACAGATACGCAGTATTTT. Translation: CASSLLWATLTDTQYF.

The chain recombines TRBV10-2 with TRBJ2-7; the match to TRBD1 covers 9 bases. Germline values: CDR1 WSHSY, CDR2 SAAADI. The CDR3 has 14 amino acids. The J segment lost 9 bases and the V segment lost 6 bases, leaving 12 bases of the junction unmatched. The CDR3 is CASSLRDRARAQYF. The CDR3 DNA is TGCGCCAGCAGCCTCCGGGACAGGGCAAGGGCGCAGTACTTC.

CDR3: CASSFRTGGVYEQYV. The CDR3 region has the DNA TGTGCCAGCAGCTTTCGGACAGGGGGAGTATACGAGCAGTACGTC. The rearrangement uses TRBV7-7 and TRBJ2-7; 10 positions agree with TRBD1. Trimming removed 3 bases from V and 4 bases from J; junction bases left unmatched: 6. Germline CDR1 SSHAT, CDR2 FNYEAQ (reference sequence). The CDR3 spans 15 residues.

The V and J genes are TRBV21-1 and TRBJ1-1; the table's D call, TRBD1, was not checked against the DNA. TRBV21-1 is a pseudogene. The CDR3 has 18 amino acids. This chain's CDR3 is CASSKDAGGGRRNTEAFF. CDR3 bases: TGTGCCAGCAGCAAAGATGCAGGGGGCGGCCGAAGGAACACTGAAGCTTTCTTT.

This chain links TRBV19 with TRBJ2-3; possible D gene TRBD1, 5 bases. The CDR3 is 16 residues long. Germline-derived CDR1 and CDR2 are LNHDA and SQIVND (reference sequence). The ends were cut back, 3 bases at V and 4 bases at J, with 17 bases in the middle. CDR3 DNA sequence: TGTGCCAGTAGTATGACTGGGGCAGTTGTGTCAGATACGCAGTATTTT. Amino acid sequence: CASSMTGAVVSDTQYF.

On this clone itself: Within the sample, other DNA sequences also encode this same CDR3. V gene TRBV10-3 combines with J gene TRBJ1-2, with TRBD1 as a possible D gene (5 bases). CDR3 length: 16 amino acids. In germline, CDR1 is ENHRY, CDR2 SYGVKD. V was clipped by 10 bases and J by 1 base, with 22 bases between them. In nucleotides, the CDR3 is TGTGCCACCAAACCAGGGACGGCGGCTGGTAACTATGGCTACACCTTC. It codes for CATKPGTAAGNYGYTF.

The V call is TRBV6-5, the J call TRBJ1-1; TRBD1 aligns across 10 bases. Germline V gives CDR1 MNHEY, CDR2 SVGAGI. After removal of 6 bases from V and 11 bases from J, the junction contained 9 bases not matched to a gene. The CDR3 totals 13 residues. The DNA of the CDR3 is TGTGCCAGCAGGTATCGGGACAGGGGAAGCGCTTTCTTT. Protein: CASRYRDRGSAFF.

The V call is TRBV5-1, the J call TRBJ1-1, with 9 nucleotides matching TRBD1. Germline values: CDR1 SGHRS, CDR2 YFSETQ. Trimming took 5 bases from V and 3 from J; bases not matched to a gene: 8. CDR3 size: 15 residues. The CDR3 loop is CASRVGGTGHTEAFF. The CDR3, as DNA: TGCGCCAGCAGAGTAGGTGGGACAGGGCACACTGAAGCTTTCTTT.

The chain combines TRBV6-6 with TRBJ2-7; D is possibly TRBD1 (5 bases). Trimming stripped 4 bases from V and 3 bases from J, with 13 bases between. This CDR3 comprises 14 residues. Per germline, CDR1 MNHNY and CDR2 SVGAGI (reference sequence). In DNA form, the CDR3 reads TGTGCCAGCAGTTCACGCCAGGGAAGCTACGAGCAGTACTTC. Residues: CASSSRQGSYEQYF.

The chain employs TRBV5-5 and TRBJ1-2, with D possibly TRBD1 on 5 matching bases. This CDR3 has 14 residues. The V end lost 4 bases, the J end lost 5 bases, and 15 bases lay between the germline ends. The V gene's germline CDR1 is SGHKS and CDR2 YYEKEE (reference sequence). CDR3 in DNA: TGTGCCAGCAGCCTTACTGGGACGGAGTATGGCTACACCTTC. This translates into CASSLTGTEYGYTF. The full variable domain, its missing parts supplied by reference TRBV5-5 and TRBJ1-2, is DAGVTQSPTHLIKTRGQQVTLRCSPISGHKSVSWYQQVLGQGPQFIFQYYEKEERGRGNFPDRFSARQFPNYSSELNVNALLLGDSALYLCASSLTGTEYGYTFGSGTRLTVV.

DNA for the CDR3: TGTGCTAGTGGTTTGGGGGACAGGGCCCCGAACACCGGGGAGCTGTTTTTT. Its protein is CASGLGDRAPNTGELFF. J is TRBJ2-2 and V is TRBV12-5; TRBD1 matches 9 bases. The CDR3 loop spans 17 amino acids. The V gene end was trimmed by 1 base and the J gene end by 0 bases; junction bases not matched to a gene: 3. CDR1 and CDR2 (germline): LGHNT, FRNRAP.

The rearrangement uses TRBV29-1 and TRBJ2-3, with TRBD2 matching over 12 bases. The ends lost 4 bases at V and 7 bases at J; junction bases unmatched: 9. The CDR3 is made up of 15 amino acids. Looked up from germline, CDR1 is SQVTM and CDR2 is ANQGSEA. In nucleotides, the CDR3 is TGCAGCGTTGGGATAATTGGGACTAGCGGGTATACGCAGTATTTT. Translated, it gives CSVGIIGTSGYTQYF.

The chain couples TRBV5-4 to TRBJ1-2; no clear D gene. This CDR3 is 15 amino acids long. CDR1 and CDR2 (germline): SGHNT, YYREEE (reference sequence). The V end lost 0 bases, the J end lost 5 bases, and 14 bases lay between the germline ends. CDR3 loop: CASSLGRTGSYGYTF. The CDR3, as DNA: TGTGCCAGCAGCTTGGGTAGGACGGGGTCATATGGCTACACCTTC. The full variable domain, its missing parts supplied by reference TRBV5-4 and TRBJ1-2, is ETGVTQSPTHLIKTRGQQVTLRCSSQSGHNTVSWYQQALGQGPQFIFQYYREEENGRGNFPPRFSGLQFPNYSSELNVNALELDDSALYLCASSLGRTGSYGYTFGSGTRLTVV.

This clone occurred a few times. The chain recombines TRBV18 with TRBJ1-1; D call uncertain. CDR1 and CDR2 (germline): KGHSH, LQKENI. Trimming pared 0 bases from V and 1 base from J, leaving 9 bases between. CDR3 length: 15 amino acids. The DNA for the CDR3 is TGTGCCAGCTCACCACCGTGGAAAGGGAACACTGAAGCTTTCTTT. Its protein is CASSPPWKGNTEAFF. Variable domain in full (rest from reference TRBV18 and TRBJ1-1): NAGVMQNPRHLVRRRGQEARLRCSPMKGHSHVYWYRQLPEEGLKFMVYLQKENIIDESGMPKERFSAEFPKEGPSILRIQQVVRGDSAAYFCASSPPWKGNTEAFFGQGTRLTVV.

This chain links TRBV10-3 with TRBJ1-2; 7 bases are shared with TRBD1. V shed 6 bases, J shed 4 bases, and the junction held 8 bases outside the gene matches. CDR3 length: 14 amino acids. Germline V gives CDR1 ENHRY, CDR2 SYGVKD. This CDR3 reads CAIRGTDPSYGYTF. For the CDR3, the DNA is TGTGCCATCAGAGGGACAGACCCTTCCTATGGCTACACCTTC.

The DNA of the CDR3 is TGTGCCAGCAGCACTAAAGGTCGACAGGGGTTATACTATGGCTACACCTTC. It is translated as CASSTKGRQGLYYGYTF. The chain carries TRBV21-1 and TRBJ1-2; the table assigns TRBD1, which was not confirmed against the DNA. TRBV21-1 is reported as a pseudogene. The CDR3 covers 17 residues.

This clone has only one observation. J is TRBJ1-5 and V is TRBV28; D remains unclear. From germline, CDR1 is MDHEN and CDR2 SYDVKM. Trimming pared 6 bases from V and 6 bases from J, leaving 15 bases between. The CDR3 runs to 14 residues. In nucleotides, the CDR3 is TGTGCCAGCAGCTTGGACCGGCGAGGTCAGCCCCAGCATTTT. Its protein is CASSLDRRGQPQHF.